Following are 28 T cell receptor beta chains from one sample sequenced in a study of blood T cell repertoires in COVID-19. Here immunoSEQ multiplex PCR was the method, and the copy in TCRdb shows in-frame clones only, minus some. The sample holds about 220,000 clones, 70% to 85% seen once. The sequenced sample was peripheral blood. These receptors were obtained from a man in his fifties or sixties with active or convalescent COVID-19.

The CDR3 region has the DNA TGTGCCAGCAGTTTTGCGGGGAACCCCCAATGGGGCGAGCAGTACTTC. Residues: CASSFAGNPQWGEQYF. This chain uses TRBV27 with TRBJ2-7; TRBD2 is a possible D gene (6 bases). Germline V CDR1 and CDR2: MNHEY, SMNVEV (reference sequence). The CDR3 extends over 16 amino acids. Trimming took 3 bases from V and 6 from J, leaving 21 bases between them.

The gene calls are TRBV4-3 and TRBJ2-1, with D perhaps matching TRBD2 (7 bases). Per germline, CDR1 LGHNA and CDR2 YSLEER. The CDR3 has 18 amino acids. Trimming left V 0 bases short and J 0 bases short, with 15 bases between. The CDR3 loop reads CASSQEGGASSSYNEQFF. CDR3 sequence (DNA): TGCGCCAGCAGCCAAGAAGGGGGGGCATCGAGCTCCTACAATGAGCAGTTCTTC.

The chain carries TRBV19 and TRBJ2-4; possible D gene TRBD2, 6 bases. Trimming took 0 bases from V and 3 from J, leaving 15 bases between them. The CDR3 has 17 residues. Germline loops: CDR1 LNHDA, CDR2 SQIVND (reference sequence). The CDR3: CASSIDFGGWGKNIQYF. In DNA, the CDR3 is TGTGCCAGTAGTATAGATTTCGGGGGATGGGGCAAAAACATTCAGTACTTC.

The CDR3 protein is CASSPTGGWGNQPQHF. Here the CDR3 DNA reads TGTGCCAGCTCACCTACAGGGGGCTGGGGCAATCAGCCCCAGCATTTT. The V and J genes are TRBV18 and TRBJ1-5; 9 nucleotides line up with TRBD1. This CDR3 has 16 amino acids. CDR1 and CDR2 from the germline V gene are KGHSH and LQKENI. V gave up 3 bases and J gave up 2 bases; unmatched junction bases: 5.

V usage is TRBV4-1 and J usage is TRBJ2-1; 11 positions agree with TRBD1. Germline V gene sequence: CDR1 MGHRA, CDR2 YSYEKL. Trimming cost V 1 base and J 3 bases; bases outside gene matches: 2. There are 16 residues in the CDR3. The CDR3 reads CASSQVGTGGYNEQFF. The DNA of the CDR3 is TGCGCCAGCAGCCAAGTCGGGACAGGGGGCTACAATGAGCAGTTCTTC.

V usage is TRBV6-5 and J usage is TRBJ2-1; D is perhaps TRBD2 (5 bases). Germline CDR1 MNHEY, CDR2 SVGAGI. The CDR3 totals 14 residues. With 5 bases removed from V and 8 bases from J, the gap between germline ends came to 16 bases. The DNA of the CDR3 is TGTGCCAGCAGTAGCCGTAAGACGGGATATGAGCAGTTCTTC. As protein: CASSSRKTGYEQFF.

This clone was recorded once. The V and J genes are TRBV28 and TRBJ2-3; D perhaps matches TRBD1 (6 bases). The CDR3 runs to 17 residues. Per the germline V gene, CDR1 is MDHEN and CDR2 is SYDVKM. With 7 bases removed from V and 0 bases from J, the gap between germline ends came to 20 bases. The CDR3 here is CASNSVEGHSSTDTQYF. CDR3 DNA sequence: TGTGCCAGCAATTCGGTCGAGGGACATTCTAGCACAGATACGCAGTATTTT.

V gene TRBV27 combines with J gene TRBJ1-2; D remains ambiguous. Trimming pared 3 bases from V and 4 bases from J, leaving 9 bases between. Germline V lookup: CDR1 MNHEY, CDR2 SMNVEV (reference sequence). The CDR3 has 13 residues. For the CDR3, the DNA is TGTGCCAGCAGTTTTGGCAGATTCTATGGCTACACCTTC. Translation gives CASSFGRFYGYTF.

The gene calls are TRBV6-5 and TRBJ2-7, with TRBD2 as a possible D gene (5 bases). The germline gives CDR1 MNHEY, CDR2 SVGAGI. The CDR3 spans 15 residues. Trimming took 4 bases from V and 0 from J, leaving 13 bases between them. The CDR3 DNA is TGTGCCAGCAGTTCCGGACTGACGAGCTCCTACGAGCAGTACTTC. As protein: CASSSGLTSSYEQYF.

The CDR3: CASSLEVLDTEAFF. CDR3 coding DNA: TGTGCCAGCAGCTTAGAGGTGTTAGACACTGAAGCTTTCTTT. The genes are TRBV5-5 and TRBJ1-1; D is undetermined. CDR1 and CDR2 from the germline V gene are SGHKS and YYEKEE (reference sequence). This CDR3 has 14 amino acids. Trimming removed 2 bases from V and 3 bases from J, with 11 bases in between. The complete variable domain, with remaining parts taken from reference TRBV5-5 and TRBJ1-1, reads DAGVTQSPTHLIKTRGQQVTLRCSPISGHKSVSWYQQVLGQGPQFIFQYYEKEERGRGNFPDRFSARQFPNYSSELNVNALLLGDSALYLCASSLEVLDTEAFFGQGTRLTVV.

The V and J genes are TRBV3-1 (or the pseudogene TRBV3-2) and TRBJ1-1, with 8 bases fitting TRBD1. Germline V CDR1 and CDR2: LGHDT, YNNKEL (reference sequence). This CDR3 contains 15 residues. The J segment lost 2 bases and the V segment lost 1 base, leaving 3 bases of the junction unmatched. In DNA form, the CDR3 reads TGTGCCAGCAGCCAAGCGGGACAGGAAAACACTGAAGCTTTCTTT. It codes for CASSQAGQENTEAFF.

The chain uses TRBV11-2 and TRBJ1-1, with 7 bases matching TRBD1. V lost 5 bases, J lost 2 bases, and 14 bases stayed unmatched. CDR1 is SGHAT, CDR2 FQNNGV, per germline. This CDR3 has 17 amino acids. The CDR3 here is CASSLWGTGDTNTEAFF. In nucleotides, the CDR3 is TGTGCCAGCAGCCTCTGGGGCACAGGGGATACAAACACTGAAGCTTTCTTT.

CDR3 region: CASSLGSSGVYETQYF. CDR3 DNA: TGCGCCAGCAGCTTGGGGTCTAGCGGGGTATATGAGACCCAGTACTTC. The chain joins TRBV5-1 to TRBJ2-5, with TRBD2 identical over 9 bases. The V and J ends lost 0 bases and 5 bases, in that order; junction bases with no gene match: 8. The CDR3 spans 16 residues. The germline V gene encodes CDR1 SGHRS and CDR2 YFSETQ.

The chain has TRBV15 and TRBJ1-5; TRBD1 agrees at 10 bases. Germline V lookup: CDR1 LNHNV, CDR2 YYDKDF (reference sequence). This CDR3 is 16 amino acids long. Trimming removed 0 bases from V and 6 bases from J; junction bases left unmatched: 5. The CDR3 loop reads CATSRDLTGGGQPQHF. In DNA, the CDR3 is TGTGCCACCAGCAGAGACCTGACAGGGGGCGGTCAGCCCCAGCATTTT.

CDR3 DNA sequence: TGCGCCAGCAGCCAGGTGACAGGGTTTACCGTCTGGGGCTACACCTTC. Protein sequence: CASSQVTGFTVWGYTF. The V and J genes are TRBV4-1 and TRBJ1-2; the match to TRBD1 covers 7 bases. The junction had 15 bases not matched to a gene; V was cut back by 3 bases and J by 8 bases. The CDR3 loop spans 16 amino acids. The germline V gene has CDR1 MGHRA and CDR2 YSYEKL.

This sequence joins TRBV14 and TRBJ2-7; TRBD1 matches at 8 bases. This CDR3 contains 13 residues. The V gene end was trimmed by 5 bases and the J gene end by 3 bases; junction bases not matched to a gene: 3. Germline V gene data show CDR1 as SGHDN and CDR2 as FVKESK. CDR3 in amino acids: CASSAGTGYEQYF. The CDR3 DNA is TGTGCCAGCAGCGCCGGGACAGGCTACGAGCAGTACTTC.

This clone was recorded a few times. The gene calls are TRBV11-2 and TRBJ2-2, with 9 bases matching TRBD1. Germline CDR1 reads SGHAT; CDR2 reads FQNNGV. The trim removed 5 bases at V and 4 bases at J, leaving 5 bases unmatched. The CDR3 has 15 residues. For the CDR3, the DNA is TGTGCCAGCAGCCCCCGGGACAGGGCCACCGGGGAGCTGTTTTTT. Translated, it gives CASSPRDRATGELFF.

CDR3 in DNA: TGTGCCAGCAGCTTGACTAGCGGGAGTGGCGAGACCCAGTACTTC. As protein: CASSLTSGSGETQYF. V gene TRBV7-2 combines with J gene TRBJ2-5, with TRBD2 matching over 12 bases. Trimming cost V 3 bases and J 5 bases; bases outside gene matches: 4. This CDR3 region has 15 residues. The germline gives CDR1 SGHTA, CDR2 FQGNSA.

This chain uses TRBV5-1 with TRBJ2-5; 12 nucleotides line up with TRBD2. The CDR3 runs to 15 residues. Germline lookup yields CDR1 SGHRS and CDR2 YFSETQ. V shed 4 bases and J 5 bases; nucleotides not matched to a gene: 6. For the CDR3, the DNA is TGCGCCAGCAGCCAAAGCCTAGCGGGAGGGGAGACCCAGTACTTC. Translating gives CASSQSLAGGETQYF. Filled out from reference TRBV5-1 and TRBJ2-5, the complete variable domain reads KAGVTQTPRYLIKTRGQQVTLSCSPISGHRSVSWYQQTPGQGLQFLFEYFSETQRNKGNFPGRFSGRQFSNSRSEMNVSTLELGDSALYLCASSQSLAGGETQYFGPGTRLLVL.

This clone was counted a few times. This sequence joins TRBV25-1 and TRBJ1-2; D is unclear. The CDR3 loop spans 14 amino acids. V was clipped by 4 bases and J by 3 bases, with 12 bases between them. Germline V gene lookup returns CDR1 MGHDK and CDR2 SYGVNS. DNA for the CDR3: TGTGCCAGCAGTGGCGGCAGTGGCTACTATGGCTACACCTTC. Protein product: CASSGGSGYYGYTF.

Only one count was recorded for this clone. This rearrangement joins TRBV10-3 to TRBJ2-1, with 12 bases lining up with TRBD2. Looked up from germline, CDR1 is ENHRY and CDR2 is SYGVKD. The CDR3 loop spans 16 amino acids. The V gene end was trimmed by 4 bases and the J gene end by 4 bases; junction bases not matched to a gene: 5. CDR3 region: CAISGPSGGVYNEQFF. The CDR3 DNA reads TGTGCCATCAGTGGACCTAGCGGGGGGGTTTACAATGAGCAGTTCTTC.

The J gene is TRBJ2-6, the V gene TRBV28, with D possibly matching TRBD2 (5 bases). CDR3 length equals 17 residues. The germline V and J ends were trimmed by 7 bases and 0 bases, with 16 bases remaining between them. The V gene's germline CDR1 is MDHEN and CDR2 SYDVKM. The CDR3 here is CASKPRGWGSGANVLTF. The CDR3 DNA sequence: TGTGCCAGCAAACCCCGAGGGTGGGGCTCTGGGGCCAACGTCCTGACTTTC.

V and J are TRBV5-4 and TRBJ2-2, with 14 nucleotides matching TRBD2. CDR1 and CDR2 (germline): SGHNT, YYREEE (reference sequence). The V segment lost 0 bases and the J segment 4 bases; nucleotides outside the gene matches: 5. CDR3 length: 18 residues. The CDR3 protein is CASSLAGGLAGVTGELFF. The CDR3 DNA reads as TGTGCCAGCAGCTTGGCGGGGGGACTAGCGGGAGTCACCGGGGAGCTGTTTTTT.

There are a few counts of this clone. CDR3 region: CASSPAAGGPQFF. DNA for the CDR3: TGTGCCAGCTCACCAGCGGCGGGAGGGCCGCAGTTCTTC. The chain uses TRBV18 and TRBJ2-1; TRBD2 aligns across 9 bases. CDR1 and CDR2 from the germline V gene are KGHSH and LQKENI. Unmatched junction bases numbered 5, after V lost 2 bases and J lost 12 bases. This CDR3 contains 13 residues.

The chain has TRBV5-1 and TRBJ2-2; 8 bases match TRBD2. The CDR3 is made up of 17 amino acids. Trimming removed 4 bases from V and 2 bases from J; junction bases left unmatched: 10. CDR1 is SGHRS, CDR2 YFSETQ, per germline. CDR3 nucleotides: TGCGCCAGCAGCGTACCAGGACTAGCCGCCAACACCGGGGAGCTGTTTTTT. This translates into CASSVPGLAANTGELFF. Filled out from reference TRBV5-1 and TRBJ2-2, the complete variable domain reads KAGVTQTPRYLIKTRGQQVTLSCSPISGHRSVSWYQQTPGQGLQFLFEYFSETQRNKGNFPGRFSGRQFSNSRSEMNVSTLELGDSALYLCASSVPGLAANTGELFFGEGSRLTVL.

This chain joins TRBV5-1 and TRBJ2-7; 10 nucleotides line up with TRBD2. Germline values: CDR1 SGHRS, CDR2 YFSETQ. V shed 4 bases and J 4 bases; nucleotides not matched to a gene: 11. This CDR3 is 16 amino acids long. Here the CDR3 DNA reads TGCGCCAGCAGCGCCCCTAGCGGGAGCTTGGGGTACGAGCAGTACTTC. Translating it yields CASSAPSGSLGYEQYF.

The CDR3 DNA is TGCGCCAGCAGCCCGGGACAGGGGCCAACTAACTATGGCTACACCTTC. It specifies CASSPGQGPTNYGYTF. The V call is TRBV5-1, the J call TRBJ1-2; TRBD1 matches at 10 bases. V was clipped by 4 bases and J by 0 bases; unmatched bases: 6. The length of the CDR3 is 16 residues. Germline CDR1 SGHRS, CDR2 YFSETQ.

The chain combines TRBV5-1 with TRBJ1-1; 8 nucleotides align to TRBD1. This CDR3 comprises 13 residues. J lost 5 bases, V lost 5 bases, and 5 bases had no gene match. Germline CDR1 reads SGHRS; CDR2 reads YFSETQ. The CDR3 DNA sequence: TGCGCCAGCAGGACAGGGGTGGAGACTGAAGCTTTCTTT. The encoded protein is CASRTGVETEAFF.